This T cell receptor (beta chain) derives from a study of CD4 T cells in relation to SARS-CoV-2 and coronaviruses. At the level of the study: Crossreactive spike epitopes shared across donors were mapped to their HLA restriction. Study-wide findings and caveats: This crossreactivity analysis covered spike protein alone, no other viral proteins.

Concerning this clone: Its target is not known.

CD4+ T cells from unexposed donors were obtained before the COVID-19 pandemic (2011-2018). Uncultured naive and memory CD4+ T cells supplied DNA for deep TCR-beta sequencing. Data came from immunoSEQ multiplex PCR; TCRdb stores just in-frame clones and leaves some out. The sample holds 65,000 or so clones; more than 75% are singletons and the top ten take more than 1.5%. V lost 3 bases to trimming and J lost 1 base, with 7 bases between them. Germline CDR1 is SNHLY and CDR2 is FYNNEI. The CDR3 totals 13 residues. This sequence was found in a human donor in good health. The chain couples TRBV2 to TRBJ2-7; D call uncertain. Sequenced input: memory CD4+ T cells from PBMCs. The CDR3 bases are TGTGCCAGCAGTGATGTAGGTTCCTACGAGCAGTACTTC. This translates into CASSDVGSYEQYF.